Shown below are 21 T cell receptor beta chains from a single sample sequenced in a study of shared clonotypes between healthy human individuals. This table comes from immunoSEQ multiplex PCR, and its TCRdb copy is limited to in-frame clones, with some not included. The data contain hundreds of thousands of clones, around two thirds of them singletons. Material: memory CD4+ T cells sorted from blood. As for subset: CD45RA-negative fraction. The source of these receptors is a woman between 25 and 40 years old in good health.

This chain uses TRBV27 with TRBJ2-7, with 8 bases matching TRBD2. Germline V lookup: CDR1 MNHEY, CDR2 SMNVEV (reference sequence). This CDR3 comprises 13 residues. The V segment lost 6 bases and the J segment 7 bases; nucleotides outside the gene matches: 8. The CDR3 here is CASSRSGRFEQYF. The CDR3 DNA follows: TGTGCCAGCAGCAGGAGCGGGAGATTTGAGCAGTACTTC.

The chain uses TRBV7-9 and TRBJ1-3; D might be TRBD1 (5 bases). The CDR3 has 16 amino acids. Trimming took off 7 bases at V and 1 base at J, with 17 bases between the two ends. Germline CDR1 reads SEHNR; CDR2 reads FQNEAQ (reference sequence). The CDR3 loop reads CASTDQGVRSGNTIYF. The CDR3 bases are TGTGCCAGCACGGACCAGGGAGTTCGGTCTGGAAACACCATATATTTT.

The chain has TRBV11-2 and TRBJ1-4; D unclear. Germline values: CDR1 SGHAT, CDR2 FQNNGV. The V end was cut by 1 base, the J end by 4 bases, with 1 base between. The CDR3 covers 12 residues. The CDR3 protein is CASSLVNEKLFF. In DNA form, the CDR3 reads TGTGCCAGCAGCTTAGTTAATGAAAAACTGTTTTTT.

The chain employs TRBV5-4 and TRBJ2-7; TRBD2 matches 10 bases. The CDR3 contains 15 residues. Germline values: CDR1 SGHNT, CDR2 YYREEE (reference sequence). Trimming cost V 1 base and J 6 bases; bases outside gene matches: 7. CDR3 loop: CASSLLAGETPEQYF. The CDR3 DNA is TGTGCCAGCAGCTTGCTAGCGGGAGAAACGCCCGAGCAGTACTTC.

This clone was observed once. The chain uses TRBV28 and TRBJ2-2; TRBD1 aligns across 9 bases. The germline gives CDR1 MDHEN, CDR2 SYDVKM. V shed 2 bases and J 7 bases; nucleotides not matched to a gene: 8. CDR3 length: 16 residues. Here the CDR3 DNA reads TGTGCCAGCAGTTTAAGAGGGGACAGGGCAATCGGGGAGCTGTTTTTT. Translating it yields CASSLRGDRAIGELFF.

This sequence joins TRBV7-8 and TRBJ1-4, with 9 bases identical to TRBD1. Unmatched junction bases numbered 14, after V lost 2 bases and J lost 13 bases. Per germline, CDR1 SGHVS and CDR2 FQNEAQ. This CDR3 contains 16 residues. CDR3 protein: CASSLRGMSGDRALFF. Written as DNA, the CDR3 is TGTGCCAGCAGCTTAAGAGGAATGTCCGGGGACAGGGCACTGTTTTTT.

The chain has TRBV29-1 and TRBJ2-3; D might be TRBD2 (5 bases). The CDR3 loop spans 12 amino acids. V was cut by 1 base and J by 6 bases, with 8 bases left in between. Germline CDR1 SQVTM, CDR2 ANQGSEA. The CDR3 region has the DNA TGCAGCGTTGAAGCCCAGCGGGATACGCAGTATTTT. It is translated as CSVEAQRDTQYF.

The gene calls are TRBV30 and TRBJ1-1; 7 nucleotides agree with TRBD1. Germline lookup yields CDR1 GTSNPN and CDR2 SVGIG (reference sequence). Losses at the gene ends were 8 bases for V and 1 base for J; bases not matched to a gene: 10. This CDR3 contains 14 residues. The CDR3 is CAKHKGTANTEAFF. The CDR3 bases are TGTGCCAAACATAAAGGGACAGCGAACACTGAAGCTTTCTTT.

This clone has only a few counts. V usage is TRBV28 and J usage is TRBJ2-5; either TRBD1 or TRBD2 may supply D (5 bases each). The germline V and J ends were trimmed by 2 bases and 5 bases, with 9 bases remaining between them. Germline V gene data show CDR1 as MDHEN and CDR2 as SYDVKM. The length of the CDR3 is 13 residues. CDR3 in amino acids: CASSLPGRETQYF. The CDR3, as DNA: TGTGCCAGCAGTTTACCGGGGCGGGAGACCCAGTACTTC.

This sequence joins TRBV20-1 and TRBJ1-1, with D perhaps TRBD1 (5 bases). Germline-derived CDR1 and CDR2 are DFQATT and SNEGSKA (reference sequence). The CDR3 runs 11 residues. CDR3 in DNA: TGCACAGTTTCAGGGTTCACTGAAGCTTTCTTT. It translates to CTVSGFTEAFF.

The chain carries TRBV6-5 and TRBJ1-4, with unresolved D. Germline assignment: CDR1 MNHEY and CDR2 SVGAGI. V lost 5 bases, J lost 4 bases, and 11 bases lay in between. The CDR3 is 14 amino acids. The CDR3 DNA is TGTGCCAGCAGTCTCGAGTTGAGTAATGAAAAACTGTTTTTT. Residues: CASSLELSNEKLFF.

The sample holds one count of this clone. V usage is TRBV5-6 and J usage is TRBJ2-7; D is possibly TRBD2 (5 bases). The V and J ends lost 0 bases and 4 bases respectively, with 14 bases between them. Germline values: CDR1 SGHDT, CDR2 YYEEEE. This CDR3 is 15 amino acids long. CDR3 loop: CASSLGSGFGYEQYF. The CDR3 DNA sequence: TGTGCCAGCAGCTTGGGGTCGGGGTTCGGGTACGAGCAGTACTTC.

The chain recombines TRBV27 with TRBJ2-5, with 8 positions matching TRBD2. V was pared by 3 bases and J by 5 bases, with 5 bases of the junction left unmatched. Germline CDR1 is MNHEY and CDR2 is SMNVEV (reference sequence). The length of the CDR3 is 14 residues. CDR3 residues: CASSFGRAGETQYF. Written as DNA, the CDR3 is TGTGCCAGCAGTTTCGGGAGGGCCGGGGAGACCCAGTACTTC.

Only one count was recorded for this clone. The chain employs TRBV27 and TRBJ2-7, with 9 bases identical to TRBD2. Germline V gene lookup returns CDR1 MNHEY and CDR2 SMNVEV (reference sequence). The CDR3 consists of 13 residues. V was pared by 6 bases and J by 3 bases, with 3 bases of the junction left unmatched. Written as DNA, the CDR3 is TGTGCCAGCAGGGGGACTAGCAGCTACGAGCAGTACTTC. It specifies CASRGTSSYEQYF.

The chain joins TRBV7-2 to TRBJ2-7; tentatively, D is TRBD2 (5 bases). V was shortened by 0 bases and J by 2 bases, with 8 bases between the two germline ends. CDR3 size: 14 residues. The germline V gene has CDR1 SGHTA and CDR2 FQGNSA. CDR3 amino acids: CASSLADSAYEQYF. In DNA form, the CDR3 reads TGTGCCAGCAGCTTAGCGGACTCCGCCTACGAGCAGTACTTC.

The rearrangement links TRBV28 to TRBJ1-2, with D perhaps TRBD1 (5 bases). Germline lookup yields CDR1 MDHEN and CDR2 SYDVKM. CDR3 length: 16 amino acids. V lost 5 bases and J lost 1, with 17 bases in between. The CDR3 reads CASSGGNGAYNYGYTF. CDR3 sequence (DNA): TGTGCCAGCAGTGGGGGGAACGGGGCTTATAACTATGGCTACACCTTC.

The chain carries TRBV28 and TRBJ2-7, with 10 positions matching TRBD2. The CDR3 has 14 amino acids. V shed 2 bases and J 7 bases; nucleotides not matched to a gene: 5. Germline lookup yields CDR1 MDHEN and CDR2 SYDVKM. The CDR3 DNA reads TGTGCCAGCAGTTTAGTAGCGGGAGGAGAGGAGCAGTACTTC. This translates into CASSLVAGGEEQYF.

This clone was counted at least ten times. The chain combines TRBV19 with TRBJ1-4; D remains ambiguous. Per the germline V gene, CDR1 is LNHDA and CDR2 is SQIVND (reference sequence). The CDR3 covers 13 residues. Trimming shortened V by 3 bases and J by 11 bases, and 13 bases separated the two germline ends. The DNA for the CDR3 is TGTGCCAGTAGTATCAAGGAGATGGAGAAACTGTTTTTT. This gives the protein CASSIKEMEKLFF. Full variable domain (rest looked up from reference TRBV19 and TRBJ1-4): DGGITQSPKYLFRKEGQNVTLSCEQNLNHDAMYWYRQDPGQGLRLIYYSQIVNDFQKGDIAEGYSVSREKKESFPLTVTSAQKNPTAFYLCASSIKEMEKLFFGSGTQLSVL.

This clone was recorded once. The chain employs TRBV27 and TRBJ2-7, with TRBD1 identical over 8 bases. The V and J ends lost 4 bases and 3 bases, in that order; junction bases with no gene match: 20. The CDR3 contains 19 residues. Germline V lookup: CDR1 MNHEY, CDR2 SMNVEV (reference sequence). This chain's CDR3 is CASSYQMAGTGGPDYEQYF. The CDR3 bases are TGTGCCAGCAGTTATCAAATGGCCGGGACAGGCGGGCCCGACTACGAGCAGTACTTC.

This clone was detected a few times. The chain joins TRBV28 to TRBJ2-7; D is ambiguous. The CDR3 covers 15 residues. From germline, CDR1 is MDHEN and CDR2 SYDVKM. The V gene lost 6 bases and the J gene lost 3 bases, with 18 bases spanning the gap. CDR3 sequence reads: CASRLRAGPIYEQYF. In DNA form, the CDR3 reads TGTGCCAGCAGACTCCGGGCAGGCCCAATCTACGAGCAGTACTTC.

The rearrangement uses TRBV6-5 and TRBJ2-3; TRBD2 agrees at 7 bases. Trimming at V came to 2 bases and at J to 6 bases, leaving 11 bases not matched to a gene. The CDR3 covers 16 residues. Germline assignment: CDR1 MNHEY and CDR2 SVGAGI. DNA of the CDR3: TGTGCCAGCAGTTACGTTCTAGCGGCCGGCCGGGATACGCAGTATTTT. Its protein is CASSYVLAAGRDTQYF.